This T cell receptor (beta chain) was observed in a study of blood T cell repertoires in COVID-19. Whole-study context: Acute and convalescent COVID-19 samples came from the United States, Italy and Spain. Sources were T cells, B-cell-depleted T cells, or PBMCs; the material itself was cDNA or gDNA.

This clone was recorded once. As processed by the authors: Amplification of reference gene primers was used by the study to estimate nucleated cell counts. Method: immunoSEQ multiplex PCR; TCRdb's copy keeps in-frame clones and lacks some. The DNA was the basis for D and trimming; V, J and clone size are from that table. The repertoire holds some 290,000 clones, approximately 87% seen once, with about 4.5% in the top ten. V was trimmed by 4 bases and J by 3 bases, leaving 10 bases between them. The length of the CDR3 is 13 residues. Germline CDR1 SNHLY, CDR2 FYNNEI. Input material: peripheral blood. The sequence was collected from a man aged 55-75 years who had recovered from COVID-19. The rearrangement links TRBV2 to TRBJ2-7; D remains ambiguous. CDR3 in amino acids: CASSVGSSYEQYF. The CDR3 DNA follows: TGTGCCAGCAGTGTGGGCAGCAGCTACGAGCAGTACTTC.